This T cell receptor beta chain is drawn from a study of CD8 T cells in ankylosing spondylitis. Findings and limits, study-wide: The study identified a TCR beta motif of 7 or 8 highly homologous variants that appeared characteristic of ankylosing spondylitis blood. Disease-associated clones were reportedly significantly overrepresented in matched ankylosing spondylitis synovial fluid.

Quantitative barcoded 5'-RACE was used to prepare TCR beta libraries. MiXCR, run by TCRdb on the 5' RACE reads, gives a single entry per CDR3 protein. The sample shows roughly 220,000 distinct CDR3 sequences, approximately 20% of them seen only once. For this clonotype: Its specificity is unknown.

This CDR3 contains 15 residues. V lost 4 bases and J 1 base, leaving 8 bases between the germline ends. Germline V CDR1 and CDR2: MNHEY, SMNVEV (reference sequence). This chain connects TRBV27 to TRBJ1-6, with no clear D. The TCR comes from a male donor with ankylosing spondylitis. The sample was blood, either unsorted or a sorted T cell fraction (not recorded which). CDR3: CASSSSGSYNSPLHF. CDR3 coding DNA: TGTGCCAGCAGTTCCTCCGGATCCTATAATTCACCCCTCCACTTT.